The 25 T cell receptor beta chains presented below share a single source sample, sequenced in a study of T cells in Graves' hyperthyroidism and ophthalmopathy. TCR beta CDR3 regions were amplified from RNA transcripts. Initially, a first-round RT-PCR of the TCR CDR3 employed the HTBI primer set. TCRdb reanalysed the multiplex PCR reads using MiXCR and keeps one entry per CDR3 protein. The sample lists about 590,000 distinct CDR3 sequences, 13% to 15% occurring once. The specimen was blood. These receptors all stem from a woman between 18 and 29 years old with Graves' ophthalmopathy.

This clonotype came up many times. The rearrangement links TRBV7-9 to TRBJ2-5; 11 nucleotides match TRBD1. Germline loops: CDR1 SEHNR, CDR2 FQNEAQ (reference sequence). The CDR3 has 15 residues. Trimming removed 2 bases from V and 3 bases from J; junction bases left unmatched: 2. As DNA, the CDR3 is TGTGCCAGCAGCTTAAGGACAGGGGGCGAAGAGACCCAGTACTTC. Translated: CASSLRTGGEETQYF.

This chain uses TRBV20-1 with TRBJ1-5; D is perhaps TRBD1 (5 bases). Germline CDR1 is DFQATT and CDR2 is SNEGSKA (reference sequence). V lost 5 bases, J lost 0 bases, and 11 bases lay in between. This CDR3 is 14 amino acids long. The CDR3 sequence is CSAHRGPSNQPQHF. The CDR3 bases are TGCAGTGCTCATAGGGGACCTAGCAATCAGCCCCAGCATTTT.

This clonotype was seen at least ten times. In DNA, the CDR3 is TGCAGTGCTAGTACGCTAGCGGGTTGGTTACAAGAGACCCAGTACTTC. Translated, it gives CSASTLAGWLQETQYF. The chain employs TRBV20-1 and TRBJ2-5; 8 bases align to TRBD2. Germline lookup yields CDR1 DFQATT and CDR2 SNEGSKA (reference sequence). With 3 bases clipped from V and 2 bases from J, the junction kept 11 bases outside the gene matches. CDR3 length equals 16 residues.

This clonotype has just one count. This could be a read error, since a much larger clone is one nucleotide away. Written as DNA, the CDR3 is TGCGCCAGCAGCTCGACAGGGGATCTTGGCAATGAGCAGTACTTC. It specifies CASSSTGDLGNEQYF. This rearrangement joins TRBV5-1 to TRBJ2-1; TRBD1 agrees at 8 bases. The J call is doubtful: the DNA matches TRBJ2-7 better. The CDR3 totals 15 residues. Germline CDR1 SGHRS, CDR2 YFSETQ.

This clonotype was observed a handful of times. The rearrangement joins TRBV20-1 to TRBJ2-5; D uncertain. Germline V gene lookup returns CDR1 DFQATT and CDR2 SNEGSKA (reference sequence). There are 12 residues in the CDR3. The V end was cut by 1 base, the J end by 5 bases, with 8 bases between. CDR3 sequence: CSARASGETQYF. The CDR3 region has the DNA TGCAGTGCTAGAGCAAGTGGGGAGACCCAGTACTTC.

In this sample, this clonotype turned up many times. The chain has TRBV3-1 and TRBJ1-1, with D possibly being TRBD1 (5 bases). This CDR3 has 14 amino acids. Looked up from germline, CDR1 is LGHDT and CDR2 is YNNKEL (reference sequence). V was clipped by 3 bases and J by 3 bases, with 11 bases between them. The DNA of the CDR3 is TGTGCCAGCAGCCACGGCATGGGGGACACTGAAGCTTTCTTT. This codes for CASSHGMGDTEAFF.

For this clonotype: Compared with germline, one end of the junction differs, possibly owing to a read error. V usage is TRBV28 and J usage is TRBJ2-7; 7 bases map to TRBD1. The germline gives CDR1 MDHEN, CDR2 SYDVKM. The CDR3 totals 16 residues. The CDR3 coding sequence is TGTGCCAGCAGCACACATTCCGGGACAGCCTCCCACGAGCAGTACTTC. As protein: CASSTHSGTASHEQYF. Drawing the rest from reference TRBV28 and TRBJ2-7, the complete variable domain is DVKVTQSSRYLVKRTGEKVFLECVQDMDHENMFWYRQDPGLGLRLIYFSYDVKMKEKGDIPEGYSVSREKKERFSLILESASTNQTSMYLCASSTHSGTASHEQYFGPGTRLTVT.

This clonotype came up a few times. The rearrangement uses TRBV10-3 and TRBJ2-1; 8 positions match TRBD2. Germline assignment: CDR1 ENHRY and CDR2 SYGVKD. V gave up 2 bases and J gave up 4 bases; unmatched junction bases: 4. The CDR3 spans 15 residues. As DNA, the CDR3 is TGTGCCATCAGTGAGGGAGCGGGAGTTTACAATGAGCAGTTCTTC. Its protein product is CAISEGAGVYNEQFF.

This clonotype was counted many times. The genes are TRBV28 and TRBJ1-1; perhaps TRBD1 as D (6 bases). The V gene's germline CDR1 is MDHEN and CDR2 SYDVKM. V was shortened by 4 bases and J by 1 base, with 13 bases between the two germline ends. This CDR3 has 15 amino acids. The DNA for the CDR3 is TGTGCCAGCAGTTATAGACAGGTTCGGAACACTGAAGCTTTCTTT. Translation gives CASSYRQVRNTEAFF.

This clonotype has at least ten counts. The rearrangement links TRBV12-3 or TRBV12-4 to TRBJ2-7; 8 bases agree with TRBD1. The trim removed 3 bases at V and 6 bases at J, leaving 7 bases unmatched. This CDR3 has 14 amino acids. In nucleotides, the CDR3 is TGTGCCAGCAGTTTGGCAGGGGGCACGGGCGAGCAGTACTTC. Its translation: CASSLAGGTGEQYF.

This clonotype was observed at least ten times. This chain uses TRBV12-3 or TRBV12-4 with TRBJ2-2, with 10 bases matching TRBD2. CDR3 length equals 17 residues. Trimming at V came to 7 bases and at J to 3 bases, leaving 11 bases not matched to a gene. CDR3 sequence: CASTVKGLAGDTGELFF. Here the CDR3 DNA reads TGTGCCAGCACCGTAAAGGGCCTAGCGGGAGACACCGGGGAGCTGTTTTTT.

There are a few counts of this clonotype. This chain links TRBV10-3 with TRBJ2-7; the D is unclear. The CDR3 loop spans 12 amino acids. V lost 5 bases to trimming and J lost 4 bases, with 9 bases between them. The germline gives CDR1 ENHRY, CDR2 SYGVKD. The CDR3 reads CAISIEPYEQYF. The CDR3 DNA sequence: TGTGCCATCAGTATCGAGCCTTACGAGCAGTACTTC.

In its sample, this clonotype was seen many times. The gene calls are TRBV12-5 and TRBJ2-1, with no clear D. Germline values: CDR1 LGHNT, CDR2 FRNRAP. V was pared by 0 bases and J by 3 bases, with 15 bases between. This CDR3 spans 17 amino acids. For the CDR3, the DNA is TGTGCTAGTGGTTTGGTAATGGGCAGAGACCTCTACAATGAGCAGTTCTTC. Amino acids: CASGLVMGRDLYNEQFF.

This clonotype showed up just a few times. The chain carries TRBV6-1 and TRBJ1-1; tentative D call: TRBD1 (6 bases). Trimming removed 8 bases from V and 1 base from J, with 14 bases in between. Per germline, CDR1 MNHNS and CDR2 SASEGT. CDR3 length equals 14 residues. The CDR3 is CASGGEGENTEAFF. The CDR3 bases are TGTGCCAGCGGTGGAGAGGGGGAGAACACTGAAGCTTTCTTT.

V gene TRBV9 combines with J gene TRBJ2-2, with TRBD2 matching 14 bases. CDR3 length equals 21 residues. In germline, CDR1 is SGDLS, CDR2 YYNGEE. V dropped 2 bases and J dropped 1; count of bases not matched to a gene: 13. The CDR3 spells CASSVPGTSGSRGGNTGELFF. CDR3 nucleotide sequence: TGTGCCAGCAGCGTCCCCGGGACTAGCGGGAGTAGGGGGGGGAACACCGGGGAGCTGTTTTTT.

Many counts were recorded for this clonotype. The chain carries TRBV13 and TRBJ2-7; no reliable D call. Germline CDR1 is PRHDT and CDR2 is FYEKMQ (reference sequence). Trimming stripped 6 bases from V and 6 bases from J, with 9 bases between. The CDR3 spans 11 residues. CDR3 in amino acids: CASSTAAEQYF. CDR3 sequence (DNA): TGTGCCAGCAGTACAGCCGCCGAGCAGTACTTC.

At least ten counts were recorded for this clonotype. The gene calls are TRBV2 and TRBJ2-5; D possibly uses TRBD1 or TRBD2 (5 bases each). The CDR3 is made up of 13 amino acids. Germline values: CDR1 SNHLY, CDR2 FYNNEI. V lost 1 base, J lost 7 bases, and 10 bases lay in between. The CDR3 DNA is TGTGCCAGCAGTGAAGAGGTAGGGACGACCCAGTACTTC. It translates to CASSEEVGTTQYF. The full variable domain, in which reference TRBV2 and TRBJ2-5 provide the parts outside the CDR3, is EPEVTQTPSHQVTQMGQEVILRCVPISNHLYFYWYRQILGQKVEFLVSFYNNEISEKSEIFDDQFSVERPDGSNFTLKIRSTKLEDSAMYFCASSEEVGTTQYFGPGTRLLVL.

The table lists this clonotype with many counts. The chain is built from TRBV7-3 and TRBJ2-1, with D perhaps TRBD2 (6 bases). CDR1 and CDR2 (germline): SGHTA, FQGTGA. This CDR3 region has 15 residues. The germline V and J ends were trimmed by 5 bases and 13 bases, with 24 bases remaining between them. The chain's CDR3 is CASSLTSGTPHPQFF. The CDR3 DNA sequence: TGTGCCAGCAGCCTTACTTCCGGGACTCCCCACCCCCAGTTCTTC.

This clonotype was detected a few times. The V and J genes are TRBV12-5 and TRBJ2-2, with D unresolved. Germline CDR1 LGHNT, CDR2 FRNRAP. V lost 5 bases, J lost 0 bases, and 10 bases lay in between. The CDR3 is made up of 15 amino acids. This CDR3 is CASGPDGSNTGELFF. In nucleotides, the CDR3 is TGTGCTAGTGGTCCGGACGGATCGAACACCGGGGAGCTGTTTTTT.

This clonotype was counted a few times. The rearrangement joins TRBV12-3 or TRBV12-4 to TRBJ2-2, with 9 bases identical to TRBD1. V was pared by 4 bases and J by 0 bases, with 0 bases of the junction left unmatched. This CDR3 contains 15 residues. The CDR3 DNA reads TGTGCCAGCAGTTACAGGGGGCCGAACACCGGGGAGCTGTTTTTT. Translation: CASSYRGPNTGELFF.

The CDR3 reads CASSLMGVLGGVQHF. In DNA form, the CDR3 reads TGTGCCAGCAGCTTAATGGGGGTCCTAGGCGGGGTCCAGCATTTT. V usage is TRBV7-2 and J usage is TRBJ1-5; TRBD1 might be the D (5 bases). The V and J ends lost 2 bases and 12 bases respectively, with 20 bases between them. This CDR3 spans 15 amino acids. Per the germline V gene, CDR1 is SGHTA and CDR2 is FQGNSA.

V usage is TRBV3-1 and J usage is TRBJ2-1; 8 bases match TRBD2. CDR1 LGHDT and CDR2 YNNKEL come from the germline V gene (reference sequence). The V and J ends lost 5 bases and 7 bases, in that order; junction bases with no gene match: 10. The CDR3 extends over 15 amino acids. In DNA, the CDR3 is TGTGCCAGCAGCGGGGAGGCGGGAGGAGGGAATGAGCAGTTCTTC. This gives the protein CASSGEAGGGNEQFF.

This clonotype has a count of ten or more. The chain links TRBV7-9 to TRBJ2-7, with no clear D. The CDR3 length is 13 residues. V was trimmed by 3 bases and J by 3 bases, leaving 9 bases between them. CDR1 and CDR2 from the germline V gene are SEHNR and FQNEAQ (reference sequence). The chain's CDR3 is CASSFREHYEQYF. DNA for the CDR3: TGTGCCAGCAGCTTCCGAGAGCACTACGAGCAGTACTTC. The full variable domain, rest sourced from reference TRBV7-9 and TRBJ2-7, is DTGVSQNPRHKITKRGQNVTFRCDPISEHNRLYWYRQTLGQGPEFLTYFQNEAQLEKSRLLSDRFSAERPKGSFSTLEIQRTEQGDSAMYLCASSFREHYEQYFGPGTRLTVT.

There are a few counts of this clonotype. The V gene is TRBV7-2, the J gene TRBJ2-5; D possibly corresponds to TRBD2 (6 bases). Germline V gene sequence: CDR1 SGHTA, CDR2 FQGNSA. The germline V and J ends were trimmed by 5 bases and 5 bases, with 18 bases remaining between them. The CDR3 length is 15 residues. DNA for the CDR3: TGTGCCAGCAGCCCCTCGATCGCGGGGAGGGAGACCCAGTACTTC. It encodes CASSPSIAGRETQYF.

The J gene is TRBJ2-5, the V gene TRBV4-2; unclear D gene. Germline V lookup: CDR1 LGHNA, CDR2 YNFKEQ. There are 14 residues in the CDR3. Trimming removed 1 base from V and 0 bases from J, with 6 bases in between. The CDR3 loop reads CASSQGIHQETQYF. The CDR3 bases are TGTGCCAGCAGCCAAGGAATCCACCAAGAGACCCAGTACTTC.